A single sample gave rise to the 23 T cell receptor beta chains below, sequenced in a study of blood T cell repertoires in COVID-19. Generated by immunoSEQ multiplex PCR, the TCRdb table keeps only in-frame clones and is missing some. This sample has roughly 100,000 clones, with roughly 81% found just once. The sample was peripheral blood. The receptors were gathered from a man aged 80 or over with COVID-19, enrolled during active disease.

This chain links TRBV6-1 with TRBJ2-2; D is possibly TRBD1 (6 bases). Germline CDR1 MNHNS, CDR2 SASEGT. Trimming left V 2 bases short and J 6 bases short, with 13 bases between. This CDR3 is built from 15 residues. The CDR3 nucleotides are TGTGCCAGCAGTGAAACCAGGGGATGGGCCGGGGAGCTGTTTTTT. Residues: CASSETRGWAGELFF.

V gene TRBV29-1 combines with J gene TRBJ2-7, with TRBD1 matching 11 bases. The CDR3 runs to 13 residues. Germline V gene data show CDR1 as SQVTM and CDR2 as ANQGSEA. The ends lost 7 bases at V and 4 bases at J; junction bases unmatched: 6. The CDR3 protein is CSGGQGGDYEQYF. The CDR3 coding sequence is TGCAGCGGGGGACAGGGGGGAGATTACGAGCAGTACTTC.

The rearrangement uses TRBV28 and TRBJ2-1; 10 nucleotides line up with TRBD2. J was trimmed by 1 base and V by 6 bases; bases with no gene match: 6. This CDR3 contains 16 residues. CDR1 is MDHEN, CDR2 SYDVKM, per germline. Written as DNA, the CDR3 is TGTGCCAGCAGCCCTAGCGGGAGTATATCCTACAATGAGCAGTTCTTC. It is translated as CASSPSGSISYNEQFF.

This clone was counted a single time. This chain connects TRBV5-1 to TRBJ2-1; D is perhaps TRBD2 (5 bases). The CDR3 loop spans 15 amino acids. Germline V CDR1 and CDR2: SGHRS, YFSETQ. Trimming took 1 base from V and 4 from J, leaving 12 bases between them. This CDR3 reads CASSLLAAAYNEQFF. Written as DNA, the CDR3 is TGCGCCAGCAGCTTGCTTGCAGCGGCGTACAATGAGCAGTTCTTC.

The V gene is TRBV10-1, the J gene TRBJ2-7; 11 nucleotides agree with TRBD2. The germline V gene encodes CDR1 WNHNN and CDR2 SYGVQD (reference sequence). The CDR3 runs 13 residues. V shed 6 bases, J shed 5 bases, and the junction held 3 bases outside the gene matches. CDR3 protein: CASSTSGSHEQYF. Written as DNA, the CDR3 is TGCGCCAGCAGCACTAGCGGGAGCCACGAGCAGTACTTC.

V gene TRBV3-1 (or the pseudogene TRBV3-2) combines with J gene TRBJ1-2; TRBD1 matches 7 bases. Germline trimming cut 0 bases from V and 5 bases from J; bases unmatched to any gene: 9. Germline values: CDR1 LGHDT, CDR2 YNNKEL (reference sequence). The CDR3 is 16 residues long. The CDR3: CASSQERGTGAYGYTF. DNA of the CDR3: TGTGCCAGCAGCCAAGAGAGGGGTACAGGGGCATATGGCTACACCTTC.

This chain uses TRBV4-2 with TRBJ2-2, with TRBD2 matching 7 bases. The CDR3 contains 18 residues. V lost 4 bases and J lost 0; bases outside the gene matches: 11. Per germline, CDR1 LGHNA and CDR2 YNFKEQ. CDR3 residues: CASSPAGTTSSNTGELFF. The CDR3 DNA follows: TGTGCCAGCAGCCCGGCCGGGACTACCTCTTCGAACACCGGGGAGCTGTTTTTT.

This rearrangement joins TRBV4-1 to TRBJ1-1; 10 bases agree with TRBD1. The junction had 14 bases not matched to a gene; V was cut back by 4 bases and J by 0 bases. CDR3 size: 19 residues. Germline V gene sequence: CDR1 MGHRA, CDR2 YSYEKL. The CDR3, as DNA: TGCGCCAGCAGCCTGCCGCCCGGGACAGGGGAATTTCTGAACACTGAAGCTTTCTTT. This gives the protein CASSLPPGTGEFLNTEAFF.

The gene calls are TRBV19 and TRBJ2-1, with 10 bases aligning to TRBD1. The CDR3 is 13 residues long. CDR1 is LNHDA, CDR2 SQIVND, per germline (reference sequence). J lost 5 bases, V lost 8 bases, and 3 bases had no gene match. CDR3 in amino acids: CASRDRGNNEQFF. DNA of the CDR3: TGTGCCAGTCGGGACAGGGGAAACAATGAGCAGTTCTTC.

CDR3 in amino acids: CASSLTGSIGNTIYF. For the CDR3, the DNA is TGTGCCAGCAGTTTGACAGGCTCTATTGGAAACACCATATATTTT. The chain links TRBV27 to TRBJ1-3, with TRBD1 as a possible D gene (6 bases). V gave up 3 bases and J gave up 3 bases, with 12 bases separating them. The V gene's germline CDR1 is MNHEY and CDR2 SMNVEV (reference sequence). The CDR3 loop spans 15 amino acids.

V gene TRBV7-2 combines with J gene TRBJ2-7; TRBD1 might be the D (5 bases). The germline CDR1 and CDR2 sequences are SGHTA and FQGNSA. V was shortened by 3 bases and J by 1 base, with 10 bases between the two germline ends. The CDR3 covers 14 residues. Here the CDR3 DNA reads TGTGCCAGCAGCTTTTCCGGACATTCCTACGAGCAGTACTTC. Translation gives CASSFSGHSYEQYF.

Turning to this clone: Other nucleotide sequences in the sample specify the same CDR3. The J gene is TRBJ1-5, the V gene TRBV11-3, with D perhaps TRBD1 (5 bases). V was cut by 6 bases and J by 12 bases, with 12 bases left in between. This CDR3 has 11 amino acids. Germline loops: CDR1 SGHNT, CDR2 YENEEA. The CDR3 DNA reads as TGTGCCAGCAGTCGCAGGGCTCACCAGCATTTT. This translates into CASSRRAHQHF.

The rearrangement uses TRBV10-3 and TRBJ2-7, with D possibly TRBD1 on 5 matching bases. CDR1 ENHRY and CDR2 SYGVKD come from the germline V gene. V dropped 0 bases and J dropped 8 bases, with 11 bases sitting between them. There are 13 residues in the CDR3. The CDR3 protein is CAISESMAGQQYF. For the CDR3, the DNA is TGTGCCATCAGTGAGTCGATGGCAGGGCAGCAGTACTTC.

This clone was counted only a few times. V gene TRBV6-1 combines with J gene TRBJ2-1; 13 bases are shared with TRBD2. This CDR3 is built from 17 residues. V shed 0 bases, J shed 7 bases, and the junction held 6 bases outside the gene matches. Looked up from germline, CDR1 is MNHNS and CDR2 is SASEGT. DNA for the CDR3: TGTGCCAGCAGTGAAGCACTAGCGGGAGGGAGGATTAATGAGCAGTTCTTC. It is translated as CASSEALAGGRINEQFF.

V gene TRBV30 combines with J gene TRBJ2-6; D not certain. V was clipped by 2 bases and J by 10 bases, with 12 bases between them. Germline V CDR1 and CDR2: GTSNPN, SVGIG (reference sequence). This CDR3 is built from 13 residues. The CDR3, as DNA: TGTGCCTGGAGTCGCGGAGTTAAGAACGTCCTGACTTTC. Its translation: CAWSRGVKNVLTF.

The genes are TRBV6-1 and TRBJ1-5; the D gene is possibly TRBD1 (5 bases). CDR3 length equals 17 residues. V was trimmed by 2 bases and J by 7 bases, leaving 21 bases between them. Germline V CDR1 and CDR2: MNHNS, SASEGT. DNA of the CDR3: TGTGCCAGCAGTGAACAGGTGGGGAGGGGATTGCACCAGCCCCAGCATTTT. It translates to CASSEQVGRGLHQPQHF.

The DNA for the CDR3 is TGTGCCAGCAGCCAAGGGATGAGGGGGATTTCGCAGCATTTT. This sequence encodes CASSQGMRGISQHF. The chain employs TRBV3-1 (or the pseudogene TRBV3-2) and TRBJ1-5, with D perhaps matching TRBD1 (6 bases). The CDR3 contains 14 residues. Germline values: CDR1 LGHDT, CDR2 YNNKEL (reference sequence). Trimming cost V 1 base and J 13 bases, with 17 bases left between them.

The CDR3 region is CASSRDRGRYEQYF. CDR3 nucleotide sequence: TGTGCCAGCAGCCGGGACAGGGGCAGGTACGAGCAGTACTTC. This chain joins TRBV2 and TRBJ2-7; TRBD1 aligns across 10 bases. The CDR3 extends over 14 amino acids. Germline V gene sequence: CDR1 SNHLY, CDR2 FYNNEI. V lost 6 bases to trimming and J lost 4 bases; unmatched junction nucleotides: 6.

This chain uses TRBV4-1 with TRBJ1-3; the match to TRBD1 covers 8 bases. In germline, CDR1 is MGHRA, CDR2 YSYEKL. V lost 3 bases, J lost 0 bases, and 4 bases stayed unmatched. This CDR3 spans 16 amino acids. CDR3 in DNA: TGCGCCAGCAGCCAGACAGGGGACTACTCTGGAAACACCATATATTTT. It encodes CASSQTGDYSGNTIYF.

CDR3 in amino acids: CATSKEAFTDTQYF. The CDR3 DNA follows: TGTGCCACCAGTAAGGAGGCTTTTACAGATACGCAGTATTTT. The rearrangement uses TRBV24-1 and TRBJ2-3; a possible D gene is TRBD2 (5 bases). Germline assignment: CDR1 KGHDR and CDR2 SFDVKD. With 6 bases removed from V and 3 bases from J, the gap between germline ends came to 12 bases. This CDR3 has 14 residues.

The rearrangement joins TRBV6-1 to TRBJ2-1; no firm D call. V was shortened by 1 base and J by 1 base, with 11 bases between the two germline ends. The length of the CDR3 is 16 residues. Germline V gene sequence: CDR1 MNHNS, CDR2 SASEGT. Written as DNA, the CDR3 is TGTGCCAGCAGTGAAGGGAGCTTTCAGTCCTACAATGAGCAGTTCTTC. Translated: CASSEGSFQSYNEQFF.

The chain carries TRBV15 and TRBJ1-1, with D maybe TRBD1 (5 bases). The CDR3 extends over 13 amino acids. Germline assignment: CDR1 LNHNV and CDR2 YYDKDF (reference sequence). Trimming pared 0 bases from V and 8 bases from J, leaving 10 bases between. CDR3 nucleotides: TGTGCCACCAGCAGAGATCCAGGGTCAGAAGCTTTCTTT. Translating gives CATSRDPGSEAFF.

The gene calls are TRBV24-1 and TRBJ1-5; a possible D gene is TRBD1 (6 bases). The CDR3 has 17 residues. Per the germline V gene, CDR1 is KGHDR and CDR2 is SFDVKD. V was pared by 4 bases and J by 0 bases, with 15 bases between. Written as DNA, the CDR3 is TGTGCCACCAGTGACCCCCGACAGGAAAATAGCAATCAGCCCCAGCATTTT. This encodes CATSDPRQENSNQPQHF.